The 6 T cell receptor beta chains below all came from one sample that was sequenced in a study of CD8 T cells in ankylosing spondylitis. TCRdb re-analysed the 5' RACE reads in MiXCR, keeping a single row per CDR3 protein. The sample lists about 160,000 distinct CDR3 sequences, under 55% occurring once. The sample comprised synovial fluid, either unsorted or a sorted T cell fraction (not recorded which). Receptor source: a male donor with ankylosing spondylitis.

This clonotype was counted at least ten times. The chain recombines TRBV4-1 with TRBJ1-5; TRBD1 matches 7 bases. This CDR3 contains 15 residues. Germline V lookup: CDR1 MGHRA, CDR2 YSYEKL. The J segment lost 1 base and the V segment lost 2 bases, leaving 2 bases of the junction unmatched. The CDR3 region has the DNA TGCGCCAGCAGCCAATTACAGGGGAGCAATCAGCCCCAGCATTTT. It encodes CASSQLQGSNQPQHF.

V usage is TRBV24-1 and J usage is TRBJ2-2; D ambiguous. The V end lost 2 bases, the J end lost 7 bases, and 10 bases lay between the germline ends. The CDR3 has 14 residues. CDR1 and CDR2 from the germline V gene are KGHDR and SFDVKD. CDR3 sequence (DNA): TGTGCCACCAGTGATTCTACAGATTACGGGGAGCTGTTTTTT. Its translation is CATSDSTDYGELFF.

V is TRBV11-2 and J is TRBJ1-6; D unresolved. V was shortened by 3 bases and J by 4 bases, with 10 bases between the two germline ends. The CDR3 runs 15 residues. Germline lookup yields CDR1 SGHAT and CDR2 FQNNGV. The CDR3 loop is CASSFSPRYNSPLHF. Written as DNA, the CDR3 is TGTGCCAGCAGCTTCTCCCCCCGGTATAATTCACCCCTCCACTTT. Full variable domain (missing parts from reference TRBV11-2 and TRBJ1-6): EAGVAQSPRYKIIEKRQSVAFWCNPISGHATLYWYQQILGQGPKLLIQFQNNGVVDDSQLPKDRFSAERLKGVDSTLKIQPAKLEDSAVYLCASSFSPRYNSPLHFGNGTRLTVT.

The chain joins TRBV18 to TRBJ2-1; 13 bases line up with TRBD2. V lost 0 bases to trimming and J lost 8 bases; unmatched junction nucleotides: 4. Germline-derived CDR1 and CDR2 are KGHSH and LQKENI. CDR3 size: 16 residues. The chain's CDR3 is CASSPPTSGRAHEQFF. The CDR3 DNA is TGTGCCAGCTCACCACCAACTAGCGGGAGGGCTCATGAGCAGTTCTTC.

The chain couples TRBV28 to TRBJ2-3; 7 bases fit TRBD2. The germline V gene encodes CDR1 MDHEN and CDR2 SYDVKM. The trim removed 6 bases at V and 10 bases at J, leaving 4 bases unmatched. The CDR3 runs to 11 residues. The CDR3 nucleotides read TGTGCCAGCAGCCGTCGGGAGGCGCAGTATTTT. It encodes CASSRREAQYF.

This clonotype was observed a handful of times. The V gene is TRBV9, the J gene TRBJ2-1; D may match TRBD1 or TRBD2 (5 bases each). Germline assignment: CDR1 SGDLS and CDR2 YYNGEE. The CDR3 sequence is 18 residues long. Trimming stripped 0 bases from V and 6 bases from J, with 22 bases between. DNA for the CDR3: TGTGCCAGCAGCGTAGAGAGGGGACCGGAGGCCCTACGCAATGAGCAGTTCTTC. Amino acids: CASSVERGPEALRNEQFF.